The 25 T cell receptor beta chains listed next were all sequenced from one sample in a study of technical replicates of blood from four donors. The method was immunoSEQ multiplex PCR; TCRdb's version includes in-frame clones alone and lacks a portion of them. This table has 79,000 or so clones, around 90% appearing once. The sample consisted of T cells isolated from PBMCs. These receptors were obtained from a human donor in good health.

This chain links TRBV4-1 with TRBJ1-5; 7 bases match TRBD1. This CDR3 region has 16 residues. After removal of 4 bases from V and 1 base from J, the junction contained 7 bases not matched to a gene. Germline assignment: CDR1 MGHRA and CDR2 YSYEKL. DNA of the CDR3: TGCGCCAGCAGCCGAAATGCAGGGGGAAGCAATCAGCCCCAGCATTTT. It codes for CASSRNAGGSNQPQHF.

The genes are TRBV14 and TRBJ2-1; D uncertain. V dropped 1 base and J dropped 9 bases, with 7 bases sitting between them. Germline V gene sequence: CDR1 SGHDN, CDR2 FVKESK. The CDR3 extends over 12 amino acids. CDR3 nucleotide sequence: TGTGCCAGCAGCCAAGGGAGCCTTGAGCAGTTCTTC. Its protein is CASSQGSLEQFF.

This chain joins TRBV6-5 and TRBJ1-4; D is unresolved. The length of the CDR3 is 14 residues. Trimming pared 2 bases from V and 7 bases from J, leaving 11 bases between. In germline, CDR1 is MNHEY, CDR2 SVGAGI. The CDR3 loop is CASSYQTGSEKLFF. In DNA form, the CDR3 reads TGTGCCAGCAGTTACCAGACGGGGAGTGAAAAACTGTTTTTT.

V usage is TRBV6-5 and J usage is TRBJ1-4; a possible D gene is TRBD1 (5 bases). CDR1 MNHEY and CDR2 SVGAGI come from the germline V gene. The V end was cut by 8 bases, the J end by 5 bases, with 12 bases between. There are 13 residues in the CDR3. CDR3 sequence reads: CASSGTGNEKLFF. The CDR3, as DNA: TGTGCCAGCTCCGGGACTGGGAATGAAAAACTGTTTTTT.

This CDR3 reads CASSESWAVLAKNIQYF. Here the CDR3 DNA reads TGTGCCAGCAGTGAAAGTTGGGCAGTACTAGCCAAAAACATTCAGTACTTC. J is TRBJ2-4 and V is TRBV2; no clear D. The CDR3 runs to 17 residues. CDR1 is SNHLY and CDR2 is FYNNEI in the germline V gene. V was trimmed by 2 bases and J by 0 bases, leaving 14 bases between them.

The chain couples TRBV2 to TRBJ1-1; TRBD1 is a possible D gene (6 bases). Trimming left V 3 bases short and J 1 base short, with 12 bases between. Germline-derived CDR1 and CDR2 are SNHLY and FYNNEI. This CDR3 is built from 15 residues. The CDR3 here is CASSEYTGRNTEAFF. DNA of the CDR3: TGTGCCAGCAGTGAGTATACAGGGCGGAACACTGAAGCTTTCTTT.

This sequence joins TRBV5-1 and TRBJ2-5; the match to TRBD1 covers 7 bases. V lost 2 bases, J lost 3 bases, and 4 bases stayed unmatched. This CDR3 has 14 amino acids. Germline V CDR1 and CDR2: SGHRS, YFSETQ. The CDR3 DNA reads as TGCGCCAGCAGCTTAATAGGGACAGAAGAGACCCAGTACTTC. Its translation: CASSLIGTEETQYF.

This chain uses TRBV19 with TRBJ2-3; D possibly corresponds to TRBD1 (5 bases). The germline gives CDR1 LNHDA, CDR2 SQIVND (reference sequence). The CDR3 consists of 12 residues. V lost 4 bases to trimming and J lost 9 bases, with 11 bases between them. The CDR3 DNA is TGTGCCAGTAGTAGCAGGGCGACCACGCAGTATTTT. This translates into CASSSRATTQYF.

The chain carries TRBV10-1 and TRBJ2-1; D call uncertain. CDR3 length: 14 amino acids. With 2 bases removed from V and 1 base from J, the gap between germline ends came to 6 bases. Per the germline V gene, CDR1 is WNHNN and CDR2 is SYGVQD (reference sequence). The DNA of the CDR3 is TGCGCCAGCAGTGAGGAGGTTTCCTACAATGAGCAGTTCTTC. This encodes CASSEEVSYNEQFF.

This clone showed up just once. The V call is TRBV19, the J call TRBJ2-5; 11 nucleotides align to TRBD2. The CDR3 is 16 residues long. Germline V CDR1 and CDR2: LNHDA, SQIVND (reference sequence). V shed 6 bases, J shed 2 bases, and the junction held 8 bases outside the gene matches. CDR3 region: CASSVTSGRGQETQYF. CDR3 coding DNA: TGTGCCAGTAGCGTTACTAGCGGGAGAGGGCAAGAGACCCAGTACTTC. Full variable domain (missing parts from reference TRBV19 and TRBJ2-5): DGGITQSPKYLFRKEGQNVTLSCEQNLNHDAMYWYRQDPGQGLRLIYYSQIVNDFQKGDIAEGYSVSREKKESFPLTVTSAQKNPTAFYLCASSVTSGRGQETQYFGPGTRLLVL.

In nucleotides, the CDR3 is TGTGCCTGGAGTGTGACGTCAACAGGGGACTATGGCTACACCTTC. Protein sequence: CAWSVTSTGDYGYTF. This rearrangement joins TRBV30 to TRBJ1-2; 7 bases match TRBD1. Germline loops: CDR1 GTSNPN, CDR2 SVGIG (reference sequence). The CDR3 runs to 15 residues. Trimming took 0 bases from V and 3 from J; bases not matched to a gene: 7. Looking up the rest from reference TRBV30 and TRBJ1-2 gives the full variable domain: SQTIHQWPATLVQPVGSPLSLECTVEGTSNPNLYWYRQAAGRGLQLLFYSVGIGQISSEVPQNLSASRPQDRQFILSSKKLLLSDSGFYLCAWSVTSTGDYGYTFGSGTRLTVV.

The chain recombines TRBV6-6 with TRBJ2-7; 12 bases align to TRBD1. The V and J ends lost 6 bases and 6 bases, in that order; junction bases with no gene match: 12. Germline-derived CDR1 and CDR2 are MNHNY and SVGAGI (reference sequence). The CDR3 sequence is 16 residues long. DNA of the CDR3: TGTGCCAGCAGACATACCGGGACAGGGGGCTTTTCCGAGCAGTACTTC. This translates into CASRHTGTGGFSEQYF.

This rearrangement joins TRBV4-1 to TRBJ1-5; 9 bases agree with TRBD1. Looked up from germline, CDR1 is MGHRA and CDR2 is YSYEKL. V trimming: 6 bases; J trimming: 4 bases; junction bases outside the gene matches: 1. There are 13 residues in the CDR3. The chain's CDR3 is CASSGTGNQPQHF. The CDR3 nucleotides are TGCGCCAGCAGTGGGACAGGGAATCAGCCCCAGCATTTT.

The chain links TRBV6-5 to TRBJ2-5, with 7 bases lining up with TRBD2. With 2 bases clipped from V and 7 bases from J, the junction kept 7 bases outside the gene matches. This CDR3 region has 14 residues. Germline CDR1 is MNHEY and CDR2 is SVGAGI. This CDR3 reads CASSYPPPGGTQYF. The CDR3 DNA is TGTGCCAGCAGTTACCCCCCGCCGGGGGGGACCCAGTACTTC.

The chain has TRBV27 and TRBJ2-2, with D unresolved. V was shortened by 5 bases and J by 5 bases, with 9 bases between the two germline ends. The CDR3 has 13 residues. Germline lookup yields CDR1 MNHEY and CDR2 SMNVEV (reference sequence). CDR3 in DNA: TGTGCCAGCAGTCCCTTTATAACCGGGGAGCTGTTTTTT. As protein: CASSPFITGELFF.

The CDR3 reads CASSFGSGTAYNEQFF. CDR3 nucleotide sequence: TGCGCCAGCAGCTTTGGATCGGGAACAGCCTACAATGAGCAGTTCTTC. V and J are TRBV5-1 and TRBJ2-1; tentative D call: TRBD2 (5 bases). The CDR3 covers 16 residues. Germline loops: CDR1 SGHRS, CDR2 YFSETQ. Deletions cut 2 bases from V and 2 bases from J, with 14 bases between.

As concerns this clone: Other nucleotide sequences from this sample produce the same CDR3. The chain links TRBV2 to TRBJ2-1, with 12 bases aligning to TRBD2. J lost 2 bases, V lost 4 bases, and 0 bases had no gene match. From germline, CDR1 is SNHLY and CDR2 FYNNEI. There are 15 residues in the CDR3. CDR3 coding DNA: TGTGCCAGCAGTGGGACTAGCGGGACCTACAATGAGCAGTTCTTC. This encodes CASSGTSGTYNEQFF.

V is TRBV7-9 and J is TRBJ2-1, with TRBD2 matching 7 bases. The CDR3 runs 14 residues. V was clipped by 4 bases and J by 5 bases; unmatched bases: 5. From germline, CDR1 is SEHNR and CDR2 FQNEAQ (reference sequence). The DNA for the CDR3 is TGTGCCAGCAGCTACAGCGGGATAAACAATGAGCAGTTCTTC. This codes for CASSYSGINNEQFF. The variable domain in full, with the rest retrieved from reference TRBV7-9 and TRBJ2-1, is DTGVSQNPRHKITKRGQNVTFRCDPISEHNRLYWYRQTLGQGPEFLTYFQNEAQLEKSRLLSDRFSAERPKGSFSTLEIQRTEQGDSAMYLCASSYSGINNEQFFGPGTRLTVL.

This clone was seen a few times. The V gene is TRBV7-3, the J gene TRBJ1-1; unclear D gene. Trimming cost V 1 base and J 6 bases, with 9 bases left between them. The CDR3 runs 13 residues. Germline lookup yields CDR1 SGHTA and CDR2 FQGTGA. The DNA for the CDR3 is TGTGCCAGCAGCTTAATTCGGGGAGCTGAAGCTTTCTTT. Its protein is CASSLIRGAEAFF.

The chain recombines TRBV5-1 with TRBJ1-4; TRBD1 is a possible D gene (5 bases). Trimming removed 0 bases at V and 8 bases at J, with 14 bases between. Germline V lookup: CDR1 SGHRS, CDR2 YFSETQ. The CDR3 consists of 15 residues. CDR3 sequence (DNA): TGCGCCAGCAGCTTGGTGGCAGGGCTACGCGAAAAACTGTTTTTT. Translated: CASSLVAGLREKLFF.

V is TRBV7-9 and J is TRBJ2-7; tentatively, D is TRBD1 (7 bases). CDR1 is SEHNR, CDR2 FQNEAQ, per germline (reference sequence). V lost 5 bases, J lost 7 bases, and 27 bases lay in between. This CDR3 is 17 amino acids long. In DNA, the CDR3 is TGTGCCAGCAGCCACCAGGGGGGCGGGGCCCAAAGAGAGGAGCAGTACTTC. It yields the protein CASSHQGGGAQREEQYF.

V and J are TRBV5-6 and TRBJ1-2, with 7 bases that match TRBD1. The J segment lost 8 bases and the V segment lost 4 bases, leaving 8 bases of the junction unmatched. Germline values: CDR1 SGHDT, CDR2 YYEEEE. This CDR3 is built from 13 residues. This CDR3 is CASSHRQGRGYTF. The CDR3 DNA reads TGTGCCAGCAGCCACAGACAGGGACGAGGCTACACCTTC.

CDR3 residues: CASSLSLAGMYNEQFF. The DNA for the CDR3 is TGTGCCAGCAGTTTATCCCTAGCGGGGATGTACAATGAGCAGTTCTTC. The chain is built from TRBV27 and TRBJ2-1, with 9 positions matching TRBD2. The CDR3 is 16 residues long. Germline lookup yields CDR1 MNHEY and CDR2 SMNVEV (reference sequence). V lost 0 bases to trimming and J lost 4 bases; unmatched junction nucleotides: 4.

The chain couples TRBV5-1 to TRBJ1-4; 8 nucleotides match TRBD1. This CDR3 contains 14 residues. CDR1 and CDR2 (germline): SGHRS, YFSETQ. The V gene end was trimmed by 4 bases and the J gene end by 5 bases; junction bases not matched to a gene: 4. The DNA for the CDR3 is TGCGCCAGCAGCCGGACAGGGAAGAATGAAAAACTGTTTTTT. Translated, it gives CASSRTGKNEKLFF.

This CDR3 is CASSNFGSNQPQHF. The CDR3 coding sequence is TGTGCCAGCAGTAACTTTGGTAGCAATCAGCCCCAGCATTTT. The chain is built from TRBV28 and TRBJ1-5, with D unclear. V was clipped by 5 bases and J by 0 bases, with 8 bases between them. Germline V gives CDR1 MDHEN, CDR2 SYDVKM. The CDR3 consists of 14 residues.